One and the same sample provided the 4 T cell receptor beta chains below, sequenced in a study of blood T cell repertoires in COVID-19. The assay was immunoSEQ multiplex PCR, and TCRdb's table has in-frame clones only and misses some. Among under 300,000 clones listed, approximately 83% were seen once. Material for sequencing was peripheral blood. All receptors derive from a man aged 25 to 40 who had recovered from COVID-19.

V and J are TRBV6-5 and TRBJ1-2, with D possibly TRBD1 on 5 matching bases. The V end was cut by 0 bases, the J end by 3 bases, with 8 bases between. The length of the CDR3 is 14 residues. Germline loops: CDR1 MNHEY, CDR2 SVGAGI. The CDR3 DNA is TGTGCCAGCAGTTACTCCCGGGGGGACTATGGCTACACCTTC. It is translated as CASSYSRGDYGYTF.

About this clone: This may be a read error: a much more frequent sequence differs by one nucleotide. The rearrangement links TRBV7-8 to TRBJ1-5; 7 nucleotides agree with TRBD1. The germline CDR1 and CDR2 sequences are SGHVS and FQNEAQ. The CDR3 runs to 13 residues. The trim removed 5 bases at V and 5 bases at J, leaving 3 bases unmatched. CDR3 sequence: CASSQDRDQPQHF. As DNA, the CDR3 is TGTGCCAGCAGCCAAGACAGGGATCAGCCCCAGCATTTT.

The V and J genes are TRBV12-5 and TRBJ2-5, with 9 bases fitting TRBD1. The CDR3 length is 16 residues. With V trimmed by 4 bases and J by 5 bases, 11 bases remained unmatched. Germline V gene lookup returns CDR1 LGHNT and CDR2 FRNRAP. In DNA form, the CDR3 reads TGTGCTAGTGGTTCCAGAAACAGGGGGCTCGGGGAGACCCAGTACTTC. Protein sequence: CASGSRNRGLGETQYF.

The genes are TRBV18 and TRBJ1-1; no clear D. CDR3 length: 14 amino acids. Trimming took 8 bases from V and 1 from J, leaving 14 bases between them. Looked up from germline, CDR1 is KGHSH and CDR2 is LQKENI. The CDR3 spells CASTPGNRNTEAFF. CDR3 bases: TGTGCCAGCACCCCGGGGAACAGGAACACTGAAGCTTTCTTT.